The clone carrying this TCR beta chain was seen a handful of times. Produced via immunoSEQ multiplex PCR; TCRdb's table is partial and in-frame only. This sample has 120,000 or so clones, with 86% found just once. Germline V gene data show CDR1 as MNHNS and CDR2 as SASEGT. CDR3 length: 15 residues. With 1 base clipped from V and 0 bases from J, the junction kept 1 base outside the gene matches. This entry is derived from a study of PD-1 blockade in mismatch repair-deficient tumors. Sample: peripheral blood, taken 44 weeks after starting pembrolizumab. V gene TRBV6-1 combines with J gene TRBJ2-7; 9 nucleotides match TRBD2. The source of this sequence is an adult with mismatch repair-deficient cancer. CDR3 sequence: CASSEELAGSYEQYF. The CDR3 bases are TGTGCCAGCAGTGAAGAACTAGCGGGCTCCTACGAGCAGTACTTC.